A single sample is the source of the 26 T cell receptor beta chains below, sequenced in a study of siplizumab effects on memory and regulatory T cells. Sequenced by immunoSEQ multiplex PCR; TCRdb stores in-frame clones only, minus some. The repertoire has some 88,000 clones, 70% to 90% of them found once; the top ten carry about 15%. What was sequenced was CD4+ T cells sorted from blood. All receptors derive from a human donor in good health.

Note on this clone: A read error may account for a junction end that differs from germline. The chain carries TRBV27 and TRBJ2-7; 7 bases fit TRBD2. This CDR3 comprises 14 residues. Germline V gene sequence: CDR1 MNHEY, CDR2 SMNVEV (reference sequence). The CDR3 here is CASNSGRSSYEQCF. CDR3 nucleotides: TGTGCCAGCAATTCCGGGAGGAGCTCATACGAGCAGTGCTTC.

Turning to this clone: This sample also contains other DNA sequences that code for the same CDR3. This chain joins TRBV18 and TRBJ1-1; no clear D. This CDR3 is 13 amino acids long. Trimming pared 2 bases from V and 3 bases from J, leaving 7 bases between. The V gene's germline CDR1 is KGHSH and CDR2 LQKENI. Here the CDR3 reads CASSPAGDTEAFF. The CDR3, as DNA: TGTGCCAGCTCACCAGCCGGAGACACTGAAGCTTTCTTT.

The chain carries TRBV4-1 and TRBJ2-5, with 10 nucleotides matching TRBD2. V lost 4 bases to trimming and J lost 5 bases; unmatched junction nucleotides: 10. The CDR3 has 16 residues. Germline V gene lookup returns CDR1 MGHRA and CDR2 YSYEKL. The CDR3 here is CASSLLAGGAGETQYF. CDR3 nucleotides: TGCGCCAGCAGCCTCTTAGCGGGAGGCGCGGGGGAGACCCAGTACTTC.

The chain employs TRBV18 and TRBJ2-2, with a possible D match to TRBD1 (5 bases). Germline values: CDR1 KGHSH, CDR2 LQKENI. The CDR3 covers 15 residues. The V end was cut by 2 bases, the J end by 6 bases, with 13 bases between. The CDR3 region is CASSPSYQGAGELFF. CDR3 bases: TGTGCCAGCTCACCAAGCTATCAGGGTGCCGGGGAGCTGTTTTTT.

The CDR3 loop reads CASSFWGQGNEQFF. The CDR3 DNA follows: TGCGCCAGCAGCTTCTGGGGCCAGGGCAATGAGCAGTTCTTC. V and J are TRBV5-1 and TRBJ2-1; tentative D call: TRBD1 (5 bases). Between the trimmed V and J ends, which lost 2 bases and 6 bases, there was a span of 12 bases. The length of the CDR3 is 14 residues. The V gene's germline CDR1 is SGHRS and CDR2 YFSETQ.

J is TRBJ2-1 and V is TRBV6-5; TRBD2 is a possible D gene (6 bases). The CDR3 is made up of 14 amino acids. V lost 2 bases, J lost 4 bases, and 9 bases lay in between. Germline V CDR1 and CDR2: MNHEY, SVGAGI. This chain's CDR3 is CASSYGRGYNEQFF. The CDR3, as DNA: TGTGCCAGCAGTTACGGGCGGGGTTACAATGAGCAGTTCTTC.

This chain joins TRBV7-9 and TRBJ2-7; 8 bases line up with TRBD2. The CDR3 has 12 residues. V shed 10 bases, J shed 4 bases, and the junction held 6 bases outside the gene matches. Germline-derived CDR1 and CDR2 are SEHNR and FQNEAQ (reference sequence). CDR3 nucleotide sequence: TGTGCCACCGGGACTAGTCGATACGAGCAGTACTTC. The encoded protein is CATGTSRYEQYF.

The rearrangement joins TRBV18 to TRBJ2-2, with unresolved D. Germline lookup yields CDR1 KGHSH and CDR2 LQKENI. The CDR3 sequence is 16 residues long. V was trimmed by 1 base and J by 3 bases, leaving 12 bases between them. CDR3 sequence reads: CASSPRPGIDTGELFF. CDR3 DNA sequence: TGTGCCAGCTCACCACGTCCGGGTATTGACACCGGGGAGCTGTTTTTT.

This chain links TRBV7-2 with TRBJ1-2, with D possibly being TRBD1 (6 bases). V lost 5 bases to trimming and J lost 4 bases, with 11 bases between them. This CDR3 spans 13 amino acids. Looked up from germline, CDR1 is SGHTA and CDR2 is FQGNSA. The chain's CDR3 is CASSVRGTYGYTF. In DNA form, the CDR3 reads TGTGCCAGCAGCGTCAGGGGTACCTATGGCTACACCTTC.

V gene TRBV19 combines with J gene TRBJ1-5, with 8 bases lining up with TRBD1. Germline trimming cut 1 base from V and 6 bases from J; bases unmatched to any gene: 5. CDR1 is LNHDA and CDR2 is SQIVND in the germline V gene (reference sequence). This CDR3 is built from 15 residues. CDR3 region: CASSIGAGGTQPQHF. DNA for the CDR3: TGTGCCAGTAGTATAGGCGCAGGGGGCACTCAGCCCCAGCATTTT.

The chain couples TRBV2 to TRBJ2-3; TRBD2 might be the D (5 bases). Germline CDR1 SNHLY, CDR2 FYNNEI. The germline V and J ends were trimmed by 6 bases and 2 bases, with 12 bases remaining between them. The CDR3 extends over 14 amino acids. Written as DNA, the CDR3 is TGTGCCAGCAGCCTCGGCGGGCTCACAGATACGCAGTATTTT. Translating it yields CASSLGGLTDTQYF. Variable domain in full (rest from reference TRBV2 and TRBJ2-3): EPEVTQTPSHQVTQMGQEVILRCVPISNHLYFYWYRQILGQKVEFLVSFYNNEISEKSEIFDDQFSVERPDGSNFTLKIRSTKLEDSAMYFCASSLGGLTDTQYFGPGTRLTVL.

This clone occurred once. The CDR3 DNA reads as TGTGCCAGCAGCTTGGACCTAGAACCCAACTATGGCTACACCTTC. Amino acids: CASSLDLEPNYGYTF. The V gene is TRBV5-5, the J gene TRBJ1-2; no clear D gene. The CDR3 sequence is 15 residues long. Trimming took 0 bases from V and 2 from J, leaving 11 bases between them. The germline V gene encodes CDR1 SGHKS and CDR2 YYEKEE (reference sequence).

The CDR3 DNA reads as TGTGCCAGCAGCTTAGGATCCGGGACAGGGTCAACCGGGGAGCTGTTTTTT. It is translated as CASSLGSGTGSTGELFF. This sequence joins TRBV11-3 and TRBJ2-2; 9 bases fit TRBD1. CDR1 is SGHNT, CDR2 YENEEA, per germline. This CDR3 contains 17 residues. The ends lost 1 base at V and 5 bases at J; junction bases unmatched: 8.

This clone was observed a handful of times. The chain joins TRBV4-2 to TRBJ2-1; no clear D. This CDR3 is 15 amino acids long. Trimming took off 1 base at V and 7 bases at J, with 14 bases between the two ends. Per the germline V gene, CDR1 is LGHNA and CDR2 is YNFKEQ. In nucleotides, the CDR3 is TGTGCCAGCAGCCAAGGGCGCAAGGACGTGAATGAGCAGTTCTTC. It encodes CASSQGRKDVNEQFF.

This sequence joins TRBV11-3 and TRBJ2-1; weak D call: TRBD2 (5 bases). Germline CDR1 reads SGHNT; CDR2 reads YENEEA. V shed 10 bases and J shed 5 bases, with 18 bases lying between them. The CDR3 covers 14 residues. CDR3 protein: CATSARVLDNEQFF. As DNA, the CDR3 is TGTGCCACTTCTGCGAGGGTTTTAGACAATGAGCAGTTCTTC.

The chain uses TRBV4-1 and TRBJ2-7; D is unresolved. The CDR3 covers 14 residues. Germline CDR1 reads MGHRA; CDR2 reads YSYEKL. The V end lost 1 base, the J end lost 6 bases, and 13 bases lay between the germline ends. CDR3 nucleotide sequence: TGCGCCAGCAGCCAAGGAGGATCCCTACTCGAGCAGTACTTC. Its protein product is CASSQGGSLLEQYF.

The rearrangement uses TRBV7-3 and TRBJ2-2, with a possible D match to TRBD1 (6 bases). Trimming took 6 bases from V and 6 from J, leaving 14 bases between them. The germline CDR1 and CDR2 sequences are SGHTA and FQGTGA. The CDR3 consists of 14 residues. The CDR3 spells CASREEGGAGELFF. The CDR3 DNA is TGTGCCAGCAGAGAGGAAGGGGGAGCCGGGGAGCTGTTTTTT.

The V call is TRBV7-9, the J call TRBJ1-1, with D hard to call. Trimming left V 4 bases short and J 5 bases short, with 5 bases between. This CDR3 has 11 amino acids. CDR1 and CDR2 (germline): SEHNR, FQNEAQ (reference sequence). This CDR3 reads CASSSTTEAFF. The CDR3 DNA is TGTGCCAGCAGCTCGACAACTGAAGCTTTCTTT.

The chain is built from TRBV28 and TRBJ2-5; either TRBD1 or TRBD2 may supply D (5 bases each). CDR1 is MDHEN and CDR2 is SYDVKM in the germline V gene. The CDR3 extends over 14 amino acids. V was clipped by 8 bases and J by 5 bases, with 18 bases between them. In DNA, the CDR3 is TGTGCCAGCCGAGAAGAGGGGTCCTTGGAGACCCAGTACTTC. Its protein is CASREEGSLETQYF.

About this clone itself: The same CDR3 can be traced to other DNA sequences in this sample. The V gene is TRBV14, the J gene TRBJ1-2; D is possibly TRBD1 (6 bases). The CDR3 covers 15 residues. Germline lookup yields CDR1 SGHDN and CDR2 FVKESK. Trimming pared 1 base from V and 3 bases from J, leaving 12 bases between. CDR3: CASSQARGADYGYTF. CDR3 DNA: TGTGCCAGCAGCCAAGCTCGGGGGGCCGACTATGGCTACACCTTC.

The genes are TRBV19 and TRBJ1-2; 7 bases are shared with TRBD1. The CDR3 contains 14 residues. V trimming: 1 base; J trimming: 7 bases; junction bases outside the gene matches: 6. The V gene's germline CDR1 is LNHDA and CDR2 SQIVND (reference sequence). CDR3 protein: CASSIGDRAPGYTF. The CDR3 nucleotides read TGTGCCAGTAGTATAGGAGACAGGGCCCCTGGCTACACCTTC.

This CDR3 is CASSTPSGAKNIQYF. CDR3 sequence (DNA): TGTGCCAGCAGTACCCCTTCGGGAGCCAAAAACATTCAGTACTTC. J is TRBJ2-4 and V is TRBV28; no reliable D call. Looked up from germline, CDR1 is MDHEN and CDR2 is SYDVKM. The CDR3 is 15 residues long. Trimming shortened V by 5 bases and J by 0 bases, and 11 bases separated the two germline ends. The full variable domain, completed using reference TRBV28 and TRBJ2-4, is DVKVTQSSRYLVKRTGEKVFLECVQDMDHENMFWYRQDPGLGLRLIYFSYDVKMKEKGDIPEGYSVSREKKERFSLILESASTNQTSMYLCASSTPSGAKNIQYFGAGTRLSVL.

The V gene is TRBV5-6, the J gene TRBJ2-2; D might be TRBD1 or TRBD2, each matching 5 bases. V was trimmed by 2 bases and J by 0 bases, leaving 11 bases between them. Germline CDR1 and CDR2: SGHDT and YYEEEE. The CDR3 has 16 amino acids. This CDR3 is CASSLRGTANTGELFF. DNA for the CDR3: TGTGCCAGCAGCTTAAGAGGGACCGCGAACACCGGGGAGCTGTTTTTT.

The rearrangement uses TRBV12-5 and TRBJ1-5; D is possibly TRBD1 (5 bases). V was shortened by 7 bases and J by 5 bases, with 12 bases between the two germline ends. Germline V gene sequence: CDR1 LGHNT, CDR2 FRNRAP. CDR3 length: 13 amino acids. This chain's CDR3 is CASARKQDQPQHF. The CDR3 DNA is TGTGCTAGTGCCCGAAAACAGGATCAGCCCCAGCATTTT.

The V gene is TRBV21-1, the J gene TRBJ2-1; the listed D gene, TRBD1, was not tested against the DNA. TRBV21-1 is described as a pseudogene. CDR3 length equals 16 residues. In nucleotides, the CDR3 is TGTGCCAGCCGCATCAGACAGGTCTCGCTCGACAATGAGCAGTTCTTC. Amino acids: CASRIRQVSLDNEQFF.

The chain uses TRBV2 and TRBJ2-3, with TRBD2 as a possible D gene (6 bases). With 1 base removed from V and 2 bases from J, the gap between germline ends came to 13 bases. This CDR3 has 16 amino acids. In germline, CDR1 is SNHLY, CDR2 FYNNEI. Here the CDR3 DNA reads TGTGCCAGCAGTGAAGTCGGGAGCAGGGTCACAGATACGCAGTATTTT. Translated: CASSEVGSRVTDTQYF.